These 25 T cell receptor beta chains were sequenced from one sample in a study of blood T cells in healthy people across ages. Combining a sample-barcoded 5' primer with a J-beta primer mix, a second PCR ran for roughly 7 to 11 cycles. From the 5' RACE reads, TCRdb called clonotypes with MiXCR, one entry per CDR3 protein. The data contain 2 million or so distinct CDR3 sequences, about 50% of them seen just once; the ten biggest clones take up approximately 2.1%. The sample comprised blood. Every receptor here comes from a woman aged 40 to 49 in good health.

V gene TRBV5-1 combines with J gene TRBJ2-6; tentative D call: TRBD2 (5 bases). The CDR3 is made up of 17 amino acids. V was trimmed by 4 bases and J by 4 bases, leaving 18 bases between them. Germline values: CDR1 SGHRS, CDR2 YFSETQ. The CDR3 reads CASSPGGLPTGANVLTF. The CDR3 coding sequence is TGCGCCAGCAGCCCAGGCGGACTCCCGACCGGGGCCAACGTCCTGACTTTC.

The chain links TRBV2 to TRBJ2-7, with 7 bases identical to TRBD1. The DNA matches TRBJ2-5 better at its end, which makes the J call doubtful. CDR3 length: 16 amino acids. Germline V gene lookup returns CDR1 SNHLY and CDR2 FYNNEI. CDR3 region: CASSALGTGARETQYF. The CDR3 DNA follows: TGTGCCAGCAGTGCGCTCGGTACAGGGGCACGAGAGACCCAGTACTTC.

As regards this clonotype: This clone may be a read error of a much larger clone one base away. The chain links TRBV28 to TRBJ2-5, with D unclear. This CDR3 spans 13 amino acids. The V gene's germline CDR1 is MDHEN and CDR2 SYDVKM. V was clipped by 9 bases and J by 1 base, with 12 bases between them. CDR3 bases: TGTGCCAGAGGTCGGGCAGGCCAAGAGACCCAGTACTTC. It encodes CARGRAGQETQYF.

This clonotype was counted between two and nine times. The rearrangement joins TRBV20-1 to TRBJ2-4; 11 bases are a match to TRBD2. Germline V gives CDR1 DFQATT, CDR2 SNEGSKA (reference sequence). The CDR3 is 19 residues long. The junction had 16 bases not matched to a gene; V was cut back by 5 bases and J by 1 base. The CDR3 nucleotides are TGCAGTGCTCTTACACCGGGACTAGCGGAGCGGTTGGCCAAAAACATTCAGTACTTC. This translates into CSALTPGLAERLAKNIQYF.

This clonotype showed up just once. V and J are TRBV6-1 and TRBJ2-3; no clear D. Trimming took off 2 bases at V and 8 bases at J, with 8 bases between the two ends. Per germline, CDR1 MNHNS and CDR2 SASEGT. There are 12 residues in the CDR3. As DNA, the CDR3 is TGTGCCAGCAGTGAAAGAAGGAGTACGCAGTATTTT. This gives the protein CASSERRSTQYF.

V is TRBV4-2 and J is TRBJ2-1; 8 bases are shared with TRBD2. Unmatched junction bases numbered 10, after V lost 5 bases and J lost 4 bases. The V gene's germline CDR1 is LGHNA and CDR2 YNFKEQ. There are 16 residues in the CDR3. This CDR3 reads CASSTRISGIYNEQFF. CDR3 DNA: TGTGCCAGCAGCACCCGTATTAGCGGGATTTACAATGAGCAGTTCTTC.

The rearrangement joins TRBV7-8 to TRBJ2-5; tentative D call: TRBD2 (8 bases). The V and J ends lost 4 bases and 5 bases respectively, with 17 bases between them. Germline assignment: CDR1 SGHVS and CDR2 FQNEAQ. This CDR3 is built from 15 residues. The CDR3 here is CASSYDGGGQETQYF. CDR3 bases: TGTGCCAGCAGCTATGACGGGGGGGGACAGGAGACCCAGTACTTC.

Written as DNA, the CDR3 is TGCGCCAGCAGCTTCCTAGCGGGGAGGTCCTACAATGAGCAGTACTTC. Translating gives CASSFLAGRSYNEQYF. The chain carries TRBV5-1 and TRBJ2-7, with 9 bases that match TRBD2. Trimming took 2 bases from V and 7 from J; bases not matched to a gene: 13. The CDR3 spans 16 residues. Germline V gene data show CDR1 as SGHRS and CDR2 as YFSETQ.

This clonotype was seen only a few times. V usage is TRBV10-3 and J usage is TRBJ2-5, with D possibly TRBD1 on 6 matching bases. The V and J ends lost 3 bases and 7 bases respectively, with 18 bases between them. The CDR3 totals 15 residues. Germline CDR1 and CDR2: ENHRY and SYGVKD. The chain's CDR3 is CAISEGQSGKVTQYF. The CDR3 DNA reads as TGTGCCATCAGTGAAGGACAGTCGGGCAAGGTGACCCAGTACTTC.

The chain has TRBV29-1 and TRBJ2-7, with D hard to call. V lost 8 bases, J lost 5 bases, and 19 bases lay in between. The CDR3 sequence is 13 residues long. Germline CDR1 is SQVTM and CDR2 is ANQGSEA. CDR3 DNA sequence: TGCAGCACCCTGGACGCCCCTGGCCACGAGCAGTACTTC. Translating it yields CSTLDAPGHEQYF.

The J gene is TRBJ2-3, the V gene TRBV5-5; D is unresolved. Trimming stripped 2 bases from V and 11 bases from J, with 9 bases between. Germline CDR1 is SGHKS and CDR2 is YYEKEE (reference sequence). This CDR3 is built from 11 residues. CDR3 sequence: CASSLLRLQYF. CDR3 in DNA: TGTGCCAGCAGCTTACTTCGCCTGCAGTATTTT.

This clonotype was recorded once. The gene calls are TRBV2 and TRBJ2-1; D is unresolved. CDR1 and CDR2 from the germline V gene are SNHLY and FYNNEI. CDR3 length: 13 residues. Trimming removed 7 bases from V and 3 bases from J, with 10 bases in between. CDR3 residues: CASIRLGYNEQFF. In DNA, the CDR3 is TGTGCCAGCATTCGACTCGGCTACAATGAGCAGTTCTTC.

This clonotype was counted ten times or more. This chain connects TRBV7-2 to TRBJ2-3, with TRBD1 as a possible D gene (6 bases). The V end lost 1 base, the J end lost 0 bases, and 11 bases lay between the germline ends. The CDR3 spans 16 residues. Germline lookup yields CDR1 SGHTA and CDR2 FQGNSA. For the CDR3, the DNA is TGTGCCAGCAGCTTAGACAGGGCGACTAGCACAGATACGCAGTATTTT. As protein: CASSLDRATSTDTQYF.

The genes are TRBV4-1 and TRBJ2-7, with 12 bases identical to TRBD2. The ends lost 1 base at V and 2 bases at J; junction bases unmatched: 9. The CDR3 spans 18 residues. Germline CDR1 and CDR2: MGHRA and YSYEKL. The DNA for the CDR3 is TGCGCCAGCAGCCAAGTTGGGGGACTAGCGGGTAAGACCTACGAGCAGTACTTC. Its protein product is CASSQVGGLAGKTYEQYF.

V usage is TRBV4-3 and J usage is TRBJ2-5; TRBD1 matches at 8 bases. Germline CDR1 reads LGHNA; CDR2 reads YSLEER. V lost 2 bases, J lost 11 bases, and 13 bases stayed unmatched. The length of the CDR3 is 15 residues. CDR3 amino acids: CASSQNGQGGNEQYF. For the CDR3, the DNA is TGCGCCAGCAGCCAAAACGGACAGGGTGGCAATGAGCAGTACTTC.

This rearrangement joins TRBV24-1 to TRBJ2-3, with D perhaps being TRBD1 or TRBD2 (5 bases each). V lost 3 bases to trimming and J lost 5 bases, with 14 bases between them. CDR3 length: 15 amino acids. Germline V gene sequence: CDR1 KGHDR, CDR2 SFDVKD. The DNA of the CDR3 is TGTGCCACCAGTGATGGGGACCCCTGGGGAGATACGCAGTATTTT. It codes for CATSDGDPWGDTQYF.

A few counts support this clonotype. The CDR3 protein is CSARDLTGITYEQYF. DNA for the CDR3: TGCAGTGCTAGAGATCTGACAGGGATTACCTACGAGCAGTACTTC. The rearrangement links TRBV20-1 to TRBJ2-7; 7 bases map to TRBD1. Germline CDR1 reads DFQATT; CDR2 reads SNEGSKA (reference sequence). With V trimmed by 0 bases and J by 2 bases, 7 bases remained unmatched. This CDR3 is built from 15 residues.

The J gene is TRBJ2-5, the V gene TRBV2, with 14 bases lining up with TRBD2. CDR1 and CDR2 from the germline V gene are SNHLY and FYNNEI. The V segment lost 0 bases and the J segment 5 bases; nucleotides outside the gene matches: 8. The CDR3 loop spans 18 amino acids. CDR3 region: CASSEAMGLAGAIETQYF. CDR3 bases: TGTGCCAGCAGTGAAGCCATGGGACTAGCGGGGGCTATTGAGACCCAGTACTTC.

The chain links TRBV24-1 to TRBJ1-5, with a possible D match to TRBD1 (6 bases). The length of the CDR3 is 15 residues. The V gene lost 7 bases and the J gene lost 2 bases, with 14 bases spanning the gap. CDR1 is KGHDR and CDR2 is SFDVKD in the germline V gene. The chain's CDR3 is CATSPRGPGNQPQHF. The CDR3 DNA reads as TGTGCCACCAGCCCCAGGGGTCCTGGCAATCAGCCCCAGCATTTT.

The sample holds one count of this clonotype. The chain carries TRBV12-3 or TRBV12-4 and TRBJ2-7; 10 bases align to TRBD2. The junction had 14 bases not matched to a gene; V was cut back by 0 bases and J by 0 bases. The CDR3 runs 20 residues. DNA for the CDR3: TGTGCCAGCAGTTTAGCAACGGGTGGGCTAGCGGGGGCCCTCTCCTACGAGCAGTACTTC. This encodes CASSLATGGLAGALSYEQYF.

This clonotype was detected ten times or more. The genes are TRBV7-2 and TRBJ2-1; 7 nucleotides line up with TRBD2. The germline gives CDR1 SGHTA, CDR2 FQGNSA. The length of the CDR3 is 16 residues. V lost 2 bases to trimming and J lost 2 bases; unmatched junction nucleotides: 6. CDR3 DNA: TGTGCCAGCAGCTTATCGGGCGGGGGAACCTACAATGAGCAGTTCTTC. Translation: CASSLSGGGTYNEQFF.

This sequence joins TRBV27 and TRBJ2-7; D perhaps matches TRBD2 (5 bases). V was clipped by 3 bases and J by 3 bases, with 12 bases between them. CDR3 length: 14 residues. Per the germline V gene, CDR1 is MNHEY and CDR2 is SMNVEV (reference sequence). CDR3 residues: CASSLRENNYEQYF. The CDR3 DNA follows: TGTGCCAGCAGTTTGAGGGAAAACAACTACGAGCAGTACTTC.

This clonotype came up a few times. The chain has TRBV6-5 and TRBJ1-6; 9 bases match TRBD1. This CDR3 is 14 amino acids long. Trimming cost V 6 bases and J 10 bases; bases outside gene matches: 7. CDR1 is MNHEY and CDR2 is SVGAGI in the germline V gene. The CDR3, as DNA: TGTGCCAGCAGCTCGGGACAGGGCGAATCACCCCTCCACTTT. Protein product: CASSSGQGESPLHF.

V is TRBV5-1 and J is TRBJ2-1, with 7 nucleotides matching TRBD2. The V gene's germline CDR1 is SGHRS and CDR2 YFSETQ. The CDR3 extends over 14 amino acids. V lost 3 bases to trimming and J lost 8 bases; unmatched junction nucleotides: 8. DNA of the CDR3: TGCGCCAGCAGCTCCACCGGGGGGACCCATGAGCAGTTCTTC. Residues: CASSSTGGTHEQFF.

V is TRBV4-3 and J is TRBJ1-6; D is unclear. The CDR3 consists of 15 residues. Germline CDR1 LGHNA, CDR2 YSLEER. Trimming stripped 0 bases from V and 8 bases from J, with 11 bases between. CDR3 coding DNA: TGCGCCAGCAGCCAAGATCGACAATTCGATTCACCCCTCCACTTT. Amino acid sequence: CASSQDRQFDSPLHF.